This T cell receptor (beta chain) comes out of a study of T-cell reconstitution after alpha-beta-depleted transplantation in children. Study observations and caveats: T-cell counts and diversity at one year following transplant were attributed mainly to newly produced T cells.

Germline-derived CDR1 and CDR2 are MDHEN and SYDVKM. V shed 5 bases and J shed 2 bases, with 6 bases lying between them. The CDR3 is 12 residues long. Concerning this clonotype: Its antigen is currently unknown.

As it was prepared, the TCRbeta library received unique molecular identifiers. MiXCR, run by TCRdb on the PCR reads, gives a single entry per CDR3 protein. The profile shows hundreds of thousands of distinct CDR3 sequences, under 20% of them singletons. This receptor was identified in a boy in the first two years of life who had a stem cell transplant for Wiskott-Aldrich syndrome, so the T cells may come from the graft donor. The chain couples TRBV28 to TRBJ2-5; D gene uncertain. The source material was PBMCs, mostly from graft donor cells, sampled 360 days after TCRalphabeta/CD19-depleted stem cell transplant. The CDR3 is CASSGAQETQYF. In nucleotides, the CDR3 is TGTGCCAGCAGTGGAGCTCAAGAGACCCAGTACTTC.